A selection of T cell receptor beta chains follows, all from one sample in a study of blood T cell repertoires in COVID-19. TCRdb's table, derived via immunoSEQ multiplex PCR, lists solely in-frame clones and lacks some. In the table there are 70,000 to 85,000 clones, about 89% of which are singletons. The sequencing input was peripheral blood. These receptors all come from a woman aged 55-70 years with acute or convalescent COVID-19. CDR3s include the opening cysteine and the closing phenylalanine or tryptophan. Each record gives: V gene, clone size, J gene, D gene, CDR3 protein, CDR3 DNA. D genes are given only for firm matches. Where a row states a size, it is once, few, many or the class of an expanded clone; other rows omit it.

TRBV30,-,TRBJ1-5,-,CAWSVNLGDQPQHF,TGTGCCTGGAGTGTAAATCTAGGTGATCAGCCCCAGCATTTT
TRBV29-1,-,TRBJ1-5,TRBD1,CSVGTGDGQPQHF,TGCAGCGTGGGGACAGGGGACGGTCAGCCCCAGCATTTT
TRBV18,-,TRBJ2-2,TRBD2,CASSPVRGTNTGELFF,TGTGCCAGCTCACCAGTGCGGGGGACGAACACCGGGGAGCTGTTTTTT
TRBV28,-,TRBJ1-5,-,CASSLYSYSNQPQHF,TGTGCCAGCAGTTTGTACAGCTATAGCAATCAGCCCCAGCATTTT
TRBV28,-,TRBJ1-4,-,CASSLQGGLKLFF,TGTGCCAGCAGCCTTCAGGGAGGGTTGAAACTGTTTTTT
TRBV19,-,TRBJ2-1,-,CASKPPLAGDNEQFF,TGTGCCAGTAAACCTCCACTAGCCGGAGACAATGAGCAGTTCTTC
TRBV6-1,-,TRBJ1-5,-,CASSEATVNQPQHF,TGTGCCAGCAGTGAAGCCACGGTCAATCAGCCCCAGCATTTT
TRBV4-1,-,TRBJ2-7,-,CASSQSDRLTYEQYF,TGCGCCAGCAGCCAATCCGACAGGCTAACCTACGAGCAGTACTTC
TRBV6-5,-,TRBJ1-4,-,CASRRGTAGEKLFF,TGTGCCAGCAGACGCGGGACGGCGGGTGAAAAACTGTTTTTT
TRBV11-3,-,TRBJ2-7,-,CASSLDPGLEQYF,TGTGCCAGCAGCTTAGACCCAGGTTTGGAGCAGTACTTC
TRBV10-3,once,TRBJ2-5,TRBD1,CAISDSGTGEETQYF,TGTGCCATCAGTGACTCCGGGACAGGGGAAGAGACCCAGTACTTC
TRBV19,-,TRBJ1-1,-,CASSLIPDLNTEAFF,TGTGCCAGTAGTTTAATTCCGGACTTGAACACTGAAGCTTTCTTT
TRBV24-1,-,TRBJ2-5,TRBD1,CATSDSLTGQETQYF,TGTGCCACCAGTGATTCCCTGACAGGGCAGGAGACCCAGTACTTC
TRBV21-1,-,TRBJ2-1,-,CASSKAILAGKDEQFF,TGTGCCAGCAGCAAAGCGATCCTAGCGGGTAAAGATGAGCAGTTCTTC
TRBV20-1,-,TRBJ1-2,TRBD1,CSASNQGALGDGYTF,TGCAGTGCTAGTAATCAGGGGGCTCTTGGGGATGGCTACACCTTC
TRBV5-4,-,TRBJ2-1,TRBD2,CASSLGLAPNEQFF,TGTGCCAGCAGCTTGGGACTAGCTCCCAATGAGCAGTTCTTC
TRBV28,-,TRBJ2-7,TRBD2,CASRGTSQPQRYF,TGTGCCAGCAGAGGGACTAGCCAGCCCCAGCGGTACTTC
TRBV5-1,-,TRBJ2-1,TRBD2,CASSYMAGTSYNEQFF,TGCGCCAGCAGCTACATGGCCGGGACTAGCTACAATGAGCAGTTCTTC
TRBV4-3,-,TRBJ1-4,-,CASSLYTPTGTRNEKLFF,TGCGCCAGCAGCCTCTACACCCCCACCGGGACAAGGAATGAAAAACTGTTTTTT
TRBV9,once,TRBJ1-2,TRBD1,CASSEGARYGYTF,TGTGCCAGCAGCGAGGGGGCGAGGTATGGCTACACCTTC
TRBV6-2/TRBV6-3,-,TRBJ2-1,-,CASSWTHEQFF,TGTGCCAGCAGCTGGACTCATGAGCAGTTCTTC
TRBV7-9,-,TRBJ2-7,TRBD1,CASSLARGGTDNYKQYF,TGTGCCAGCAGCTTAGCGCGTGGTGGGACAGACAATTACAAGCAGTACTTC
TRBV7-8,-,TRBJ1-1,TRBD1,CASSLASRDSKAFF,TGTGCCAGCAGCTTAGCGTCCCGGGACAGTAAAGCTTTCTTT
TRBV7-3,-,TRBJ2-3,-,CASRQASTDTQYF,TGTGCCAGCAGGCAGGCTAGCACAGATACGCAGTATTTT
TRBV18,few,TRBJ2-5,-,CASSPEETQYF,TGTGCCAGCTCACCAGAGGAGACCCAGTACTTC
TRBV9,-,TRBJ2-1,TRBD2,CASSEGLPYNEQFF,TGTGCCAGCAGCGAGGGACTACCGTACAATGAGCAGTTCTTC
TRBV27,-,TRBJ2-7,TRBD1,CASRPGQVTYEQYF,TGTGCCAGCAGACCGGGACAGGTTACCTACGAGCAGTACTTC
TRBV7-9,-,TRBJ2-7,TRBD2,CASSLGLAGGQSSYEQYF,TGTGCCAGCAGCTTAGGACTAGCGGGGGGGCAGAGCTCCTACGAGCAGTACTTC
TRBV28,-,TRBJ1-5,TRBD1,CATCPQGVDQPQHF,TGTGCCACCTGCCCACAGGGGGTGGATCAGCCCCAGCATTTT
TRBV5-6,-,TRBJ2-1,-,CASSLPDQAGYNEQFF,TGTGCCAGCAGCTTACCTGACCAGGCTGGGTACAATGAGCAGTTCTTC
TRBV12-3/TRBV12-4,-,TRBJ2-7,-,CASSTRSYEQYF,TGTGCCAGCAGTACCCGCAGCTACGAGCAGTACTTC
TRBV7-2,once,TRBJ1-1,-,CASSLGGQVAFF,TGTGCCAGCAGCTTAGGGGGACAAGTCGCTTTCTTT
TRBV2,-,TRBJ1-5,TRBD1,CASSPQGTANQPQHF,TGTGCCAGCAGCCCACAGGGGACAGCCAATCAGCCCCAGCATTTT
TRBV7-2,once,TRBJ1-3,-,CASSLARGNTIYF,TGTGCCAGCAGCTTAGCCAGGGGAAACACCATATATTTT
TRBV24-1,-,TRBJ1-1,-,CATSDSAGPNTEAFF,TGTGCCACCAGTGATTCGGCAGGGCCCAACACTGAAGCTTTCTTT
TRBV6-5,-,TRBJ2-7,TRBD1,CASSYRGQGAYEQYF,TGTGCCAGCAGTTATAGGGGCCAGGGGGCATACGAGCAGTACTTC
TRBV11-3,-,TRBJ2-7,TRBD1,CASSSHRDSPYEQYF,TGTGCCAGCAGCTCCCACCGGGACAGTCCCTACGAGCAGTACTTC
TRBV9,-,TRBJ2-7,TRBD2,CASSPAGGHSYEQYF,TGTGCCAGCAGCCCGGCGGGGGGGCACTCCTACGAGCAGTACTTC
TRBV28,-,TRBJ1-2,-,CASRPSGLGKTNYGYTF,TGTGCCAGCAGACCCTCCGGCCTCGGGAAAACTAACTATGGCTACACCTTC
TRBV5-1,-,TRBJ1-1,-,CASSLEGGNTEAFF,TGCGCCAGCAGCTTGGAGGGAGGTAACACTGAAGCTTTCTTT
TRBV6-2/TRBV6-3,-,TRBJ2-2,TRBD1,CASSYRDSGELFF,TGTGCCAGCAGTTACCGGGACAGCGGGGAGCTGTTTTTT
TRBV27,-,TRBJ2-1,TRBD1,CASSSGQGNEQFF,TGTGCCAGCAGTTCGGGACAGGGGAATGAGCAGTTCTTC
TRBV14,-,TRBJ2-7,TRBD1,CASSQGEGQELYEQYF,TGTGCCAGCAGCCAAGGAGAGGGACAGGAGCTCTACGAGCAGTACTTC
TRBV3-1/TRBV3-2,once,TRBJ1-1,TRBD1,CASSHPWTGENTEAFF,TGTGCCAGCAGCCATCCCTGGACAGGGGAGAACACTGAAGCTTTCTTT
TRBV6-5,-,TRBJ1-1,TRBD1,CASRGQEVTEAFF,TGTGCCAGCAGGGGACAGGAAGTCACTGAAGCTTTCTTT
TRBV7-9,-,TRBJ1-1,TRBD1,CASSGRQGNTEAFF,TGTGCCAGTAGCGGACGACAGGGGAACACTGAAGCTTTCTTT